These T cell receptor beta chains were read from a single sample in a study of cytomegalovirus exposure and HLA in healthy donors. Profiled with immunoSEQ multiplex PCR; TCRdb holds only in-frame clones, not every one. There are 100,000 to 150,000 clones in the sample, with less than 3% held by the top ten. The specimen sequenced was PBMCs. All receptors come from a man aged 25-40 years in good health and CMV-seronegative. Each CDR3 is given with its conserved first and last residue. The D gene is left open where the match is weak.

d_call	v_call	j_call	cdr3_aa	cdr3_nt
-	TRBV27	TRBJ1-5	CASSETGLLYPSNQPQHF	TGTGCCAGCAGTGAGACAGGTCTTTTATACCCTAGCAATCAGCCCCAGCATTTT
TRBD1	TRBV28	TRBJ1-2	CASSFPTGGGYGYTF	TGTGCCAGCAGTTTTCCGACAGGGGGGGGCTATGGCTACACCTTC
-	TRBV4-2	TRBJ1-5	CASSQDLGQNQPQHF	TGTGCCAGCAGCCAAGATTTAGGACAGAATCAGCCCCAGCATTTT
-	TRBV5-1	TRBJ2-4	CASSQEDRYIQYF	TGCGCCAGCAGCCAGGAGGATCGGTACATTCAGTACTTC
TRBD1	TRBV7-2	TRBJ2-5	CASSLASGQSETQYF	TGTGCCAGCAGCTTAGCTTCGGGACAGTCAGAGACCCAGTACTTC
-	TRBV10-3	TRBJ2-7	CAISESAMVGQGGYYEQYF	TGTGCCATCAGTGAGTCAGCCATGGTTGGGCAGGGGGGCTACTACGAGCAGTACTTC
-	TRBV4-1	TRBJ1-1	CASSPAGGTMNTEAFF	TGCGCCAGCAGCCCCGCTGGAGGGACCATGAACACTGAAGCTTTCTTT
TRBD1	TRBV2	TRBJ2-3	CASSWDRDTDTQYF	TGTGCCAGCAGTTGGGACAGGGACACAGATACGCAGTATTTT
TRBD1	TRBV4-2	TRBJ2-2	CASGPGQGGTGELFF	TGTGCCAGCGGCCCGGGACAGGGTGGAACCGGGGAGCTGTTTTTT
TRBD2	TRBV7-8	TRBJ2-5	CASVPGLAGGETQYF	TGTGCCAGCGTTCCCGGCCTAGCGGGAGGGGAGACCCAGTACTTC
TRBD1	TRBV29-1	TRBJ2-5	CSAGQGEETQYF	TGCAGCGCCGGACAGGGGGAAGAGACCCAGTACTTC
-	TRBV7-3	TRBJ2-3	CASSSDGETTDTQYF	TGTGCCAGCAGTTCTGACGGGGAGACCACAGATACGCAGTATTTT